This T cell receptor (beta chain) was observed in a study of blood T cells in healthy people across ages. Healthy Caucasian individuals from Russia aged roughly 6 to 95 were enrolled as donors. Trimming removed 6 bases from V and 0 bases from J, with 14 bases in between. The length of the CDR3 is 15 residues. The second PCR ran about 6 to 12 cycles with a sample-barcoded 5' primer and J-beta primers. Each CDR3 protein gets one entry after TCRdb re-called the 5' RACE reads with MiXCR. This table holds fewer than 1,200,000 distinct CDR3 sequences, almost 25% found once. These records were also assigned to another study, of T cells of mothers and their children. From that paper: A few mothers and their six children, all healthy Caucasians, donated.

This TCR was sampled from a girl aged 2-15 years in good health. The chain couples TRBV12-3 or TRBV12-4 to TRBJ1-1; D not certain. What was sequenced was blood. The CDR3 bases are TGTGCCAGCAGCCAAAGGGTTGTGATGAACACTGAAGCTTTCTTT. Translated, it gives CASSQRVVMNTEAFF.